This T cell receptor (beta chain) was identified in a study of blood T cells in healthy people across ages. The study's findings and limits: Greater diversity and more naive CD4+ cells were seen in long-lived donors than in aged donors. Investigators viewed diversity estimates from one million T cells as underestimates, the study reported. A roughly linear fall in TCR beta diversity per million T cells was seen with increasing age.

For this clonotype: What it binds is not known.

The CDR3 is 16 amino acids. V was pared by 2 bases and J by 3 bases, with 4 bases of the junction left unmatched. The V gene's germline CDR1 is SGHRS and CDR2 YFSETQ. With a J-beta primer mix and a sample-barcoded 5' primer, a second PCR ran about 7 to 12 cycles. Each TCR beta cDNA got a 12-nucleotide random molecular identifier. TCRdb re-called the 5' RACE reads through MiXCR, storing one row per CDR3 protein. Here the sample spans around 580,000 distinct CDR3 sequences, about 45% being singletons. The chain joins TRBV5-1 to TRBJ2-1, with 11 bases that match TRBD2. This receptor was identified in an elderly man in good health. The sample was blood. CDR3 sequence reads: CASSFSGGASYNEQFF. CDR3 bases: TGCGCCAGCAGCTTTAGCGGGGGGGCAAGCTACAATGAGCAGTTCTTC. Based on the CDR3 plus reference TRBV5-1 and TRBJ2-1, the full variable domain is KAGVTQTPRYLIKTRGQQVTLSCSPISGHRSVSWYQQTPGQGLQFLFEYFSETQRNKGNFPGRFSGRQFSNSRSEMNVSTLELGDSALYLCASSFSGGASYNEQFFGPGTRLTVL.